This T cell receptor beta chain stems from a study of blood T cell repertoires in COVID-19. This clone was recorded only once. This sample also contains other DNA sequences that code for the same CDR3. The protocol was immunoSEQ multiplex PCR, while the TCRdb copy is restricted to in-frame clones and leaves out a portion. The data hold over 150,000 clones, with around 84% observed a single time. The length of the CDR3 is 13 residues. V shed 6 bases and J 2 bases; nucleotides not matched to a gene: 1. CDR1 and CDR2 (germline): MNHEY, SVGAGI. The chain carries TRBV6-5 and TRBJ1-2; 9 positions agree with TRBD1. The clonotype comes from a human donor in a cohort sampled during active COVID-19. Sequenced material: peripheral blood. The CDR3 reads CASRGTGNYGYTF. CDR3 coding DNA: TGTGCCAGCAGAGGGACAGGGAACTATGGCTACACCTTC.